One TCR beta chain is described in this entry. The antigen is undetermined. This entry comes from a study of T cell responses to AZD1222 COVID-19 vaccine. Sequencing was performed with immunoSEQ multiplex PCR; in TCRdb, only in-frame clones are kept and a portion is missing. The sample contains fewer than 200,000 clones, just over 85% of which appear only once. Germline loops: CDR1 GTSNPN, CDR2 SVGIG (reference sequence). The CDR3 length is 18 residues. The ends lost 0 bases at V and 2 bases at J; junction bases unmatched: 4. Overall study findings and caveats: White British ancestry dominated among donors, who included more females, and clonal diversity was possibly underestimated.

The TCR comes from an adult who received the AZD1222 COVID-19 vaccine. The rearrangement joins TRBV30 to TRBJ2-2, with 15 nucleotides matching TRBD2. Sample: peripheral blood, taken 28 days after the second AZD1222 dose. The CDR3 DNA reads TGTGCCTGGAGTGTGGGACTAGCGGGGGGCCCTAACACCGGGGAGCTGTTTTTT. As protein: CAWSVGLAGGPNTGELFF.